This T cell receptor (beta chain) was sequenced during a study of blood T cell repertoires in COVID-19. Study at large: PBMCs, B-cell-depleted T cells, or T cells provided the cDNA or gDNA that made up the material.

Clinical history reported by participants formed the basis on which cohorts were assigned. All recovered Cohort 3 donors got two negative PCRs, got clearance, or saw symptom resolution. In the authors' workflow: For nucleated cells, counts were estimated from reference gene primer amplification. The assay was immunoSEQ multiplex PCR, and TCRdb's table has in-frame clones only and misses some. V and J calls plus clone size are reproduced from that table; the DNA served to infer D and trimming. The table has about 480,000 clones, more than 75% seen once; the top ten hold approximately 1.8%. V was pared by 2 bases and J by 4 bases, with 4 bases of the junction left unmatched. The germline gives CDR1 SNHLY, CDR2 FYNNEI. This CDR3 comprises 16 residues.

The clonotype originates from a woman aged 35 to 49 who had recovered from COVID-19. The source material was PBMCs or T cells enriched from blood (not recorded which). The chain couples TRBV2 to TRBJ2-5, with TRBD2 matching over 13 bases. The CDR3 DNA is TGTGCCAGCAGTGAACAACTAGCGGGAGGGGGAGAGACCCAGTACTTC. Protein product: CASSEQLAGGGETQYF.